This entry is about one TCR beta chain. From germline, CDR1 is MNHEY and CDR2 SVGAGI. V lost 5 bases, J lost 7 bases, and 8 bases stayed unmatched. The CDR3 covers 14 residues. Time point described: after dendritic cell vaccination, including at tumor progression/relapse. The PCR used 60 V beta and 13 J beta primers. Measured with immunoSEQ multiplex PCR; TCRdb has only the in-frame clones, and not every one. Of roughly 88,000 clones in the sample, 75% to 85% are singletons; the top ten hold approximately 2.1%. These data belong to a study of glioma-infiltrating T cells after dendritic cell vaccination. Overall study: Monocyte-derived dendritic cells, cultured seven days with IL-4 and GM-CSF, were pulsed with autologous tumor lysate. At biweekly intervals, patients got three intradermal dendritic cell vaccine injections.

The input for sequencing was blood, taken after dendritic cell vaccination. The chain combines TRBV6-5 with TRBJ2-1, with 7 positions matching TRBD2. The sequence derives from a human donor with glioblastoma. The CDR3 here is CASSPGLDRNEQFF. The CDR3 DNA reads as TGTGCCAGCAGTCCTGGACTAGACCGTAATGAGCAGTTCTTC.